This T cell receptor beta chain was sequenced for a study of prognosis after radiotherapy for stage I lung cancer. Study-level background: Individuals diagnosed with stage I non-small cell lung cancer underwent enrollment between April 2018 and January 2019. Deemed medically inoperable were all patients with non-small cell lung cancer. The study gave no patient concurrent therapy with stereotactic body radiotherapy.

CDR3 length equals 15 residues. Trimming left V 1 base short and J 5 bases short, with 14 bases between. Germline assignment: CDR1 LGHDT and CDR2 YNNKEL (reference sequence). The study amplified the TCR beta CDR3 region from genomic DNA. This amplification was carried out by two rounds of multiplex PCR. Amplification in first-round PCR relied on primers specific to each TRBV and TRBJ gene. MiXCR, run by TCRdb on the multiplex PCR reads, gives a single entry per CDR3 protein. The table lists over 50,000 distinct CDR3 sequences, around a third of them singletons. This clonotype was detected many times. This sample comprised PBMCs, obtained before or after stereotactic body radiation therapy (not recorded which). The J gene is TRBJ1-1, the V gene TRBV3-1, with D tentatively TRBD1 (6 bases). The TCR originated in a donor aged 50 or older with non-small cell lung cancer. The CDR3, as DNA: TGTGCCAGCAGCCAAGGGGCAAGACAGGCGACTGAAGCTTTCTTT. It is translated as CASSQGARQATEAFF. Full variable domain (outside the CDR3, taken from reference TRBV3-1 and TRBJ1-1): DTAVSQTPKYLVTQMGNDKSIKCEQNLGHDTMYWYKQDSKKFLKIMFSYNNKELIINETVPNRFSPKSPDKAHLNLHINSLELGDSAVYFCASSQGARQATEAFFGQGTRLTVV.